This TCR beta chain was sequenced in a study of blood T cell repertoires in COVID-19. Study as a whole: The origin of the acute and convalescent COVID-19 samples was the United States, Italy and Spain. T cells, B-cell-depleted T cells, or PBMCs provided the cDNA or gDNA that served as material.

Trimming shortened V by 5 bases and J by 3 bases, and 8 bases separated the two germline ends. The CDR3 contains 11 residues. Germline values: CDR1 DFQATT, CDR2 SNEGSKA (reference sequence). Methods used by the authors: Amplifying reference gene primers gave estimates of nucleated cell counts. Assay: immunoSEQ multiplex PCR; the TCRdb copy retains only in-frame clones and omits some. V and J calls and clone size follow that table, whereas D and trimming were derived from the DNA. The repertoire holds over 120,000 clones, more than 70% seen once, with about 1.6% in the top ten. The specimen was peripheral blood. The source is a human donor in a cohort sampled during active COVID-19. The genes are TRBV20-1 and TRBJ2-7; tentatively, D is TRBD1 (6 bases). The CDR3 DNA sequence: TGCAGTGCTGGACAGATCTACGAGCAGTACTTC. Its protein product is CSAGQIYEQYF.